This TCR beta chain appears in the sequencing data of a study of control samples from healthy donors and cancer patients. This clone was detected once. Trimming stripped 0 bases from V and 11 bases from J, with 23 bases between. The germline gives CDR1 LGHDT, CDR2 YNNKEL (reference sequence). The CDR3 covers 18 residues. The repertoire was sequenced with immunoSEQ multiplex PCR; TCRdb's copy has only in-frame clones and lacks some. The repertoire includes 120,000 to 150,000 clones, 75% to 95% of them detected once, and under 9% sits in the top ten. Material: blood. The receptor was derived from a man aged 18 to 35 in good health. V gene TRBV3-1 (or the pseudogene TRBV3-2) combines with J gene TRBJ1-6, with a tentative D call TRBD1 (5 bases). CDR3 loop: CASSQESSSDGGEPPLHF. The CDR3 region has the DNA TGTGCCAGCAGCCAAGAGTCGTCTTCTGATGGGGGAGAGCCACCCCTCCACTTT.